This TCR beta chain was sequenced for a study of blood T cell repertoires in COVID-19. The ends were cut back, 2 bases at V and 6 bases at J, with 5 bases in the middle. CDR1 is SGHVS, CDR2 FQNEAQ, per germline. This CDR3 has 12 amino acids. Sequenced by immunoSEQ multiplex PCR; TCRdb stores in-frame clones only, minus some. This sample has just over 95,000 clones, with 70% to 90% found just once. The clonotype comes from a man between 60 and 75 years old with acute or convalescent COVID-19. The chain has TRBV7-8 and TRBJ2-1; D uncertain. Sequenced sample: peripheral blood. This chain's CDR3 is CASSLSVNEQFF. CDR3 DNA: TGTGCCAGCAGCTTATCCGTCAATGAGCAGTTCTTC.